The source of this T cell receptor (beta chain) is a study of cytomegalovirus exposure and HLA in healthy donors. A remark on this clone: Other nucleotide sequences in the sample specify the same CDR3.

Germline V CDR1 and CDR2: SGHRS, YFSETQ. This CDR3 has 14 residues. Trimming removed 0 bases from V and 7 bases from J, with 11 bases in between. PCR involved 60 Vbeta and 13 Jbeta primers. The protocol was immunoSEQ multiplex PCR, while the TCRdb copy is restricted to in-frame clones and leaves out a portion. Of around 92,000 clones detected, over 60% appear once; the ten largest clones hold around 17%. This receptor was taken from a man aged 55 to 70 in good health and CMV-seropositive. The chain carries TRBV5-1 and TRBJ1-5; TRBD1 is a possible D gene (6 bases). What was sequenced was PBMCs. CDR3 sequence reads: CASSLGGGGQPQHF. CDR3 DNA sequence: TGCGCCAGCAGCTTGGGAGGGGGGGGGCAGCCCCAGCATTTT.